The sequence of this TCR beta chain was determined in a study of liver allograft versus peripheral blood T cells (dated by TCRdb to 2018 to 2021). About the investigation overall: In liver transplant recipients, the study looked at T cell receptor repertoires in the peripheral blood and set them against the repertoires found within the transplanted livers.

The cysteine opens and the phenylalanine closes a CDR3 of 14 amino acids. Only the CDR3 region is kept as DNA, spanning 42 bases read in frame from base 1. CDR1 SGHTA and CDR2 FQGNSA are derived from the germline V gene. The trim is 2 bases for V and 4 bases for J, with a gap of 11 bases between the germline ends. The reads were generated on an Illumina MiSeq. TCRdb trimmed public reads at Q25 via fastp, called clones via MiXCR and kept in-frame beta chains. One record per CDR3 amino acid sequence lists the most common genes and DNA. The table for this sample lists several thousand distinct CDR3 sequences; 25% to 30% of them were counted only once. Jointly, the top ten make up 7.5% to 9% of the sample. On the study overall, not on this receptor specifically: The T cell receptor repertoires within liver allografts were reported to be different from the T cell receptor repertoires detected in peripheral blood.

As for this clonotype: Its recognized antigen is unknown. No much larger clone exists at a distance of one base, and base qualities are not known.

The TCR originated in a human patient who had a liver transplant. After a transplant, some of the T cells may come from the graft donor. Here the chain combines TRBV7-2 and TRBJ1-2; the D gene is perhaps TRBD1, on 6 matching bases. The nucleotides read TGTGCCAGCAGCTTAAATAAACAGGGCTATGGCTACACCTTC. This sequence encodes CASSLNKQGYGYTF.